Below, 15 T cell receptor beta chains from the same sample are listed, as sequenced in a study of cytomegalovirus exposure and HLA in healthy donors. Use of 60 Vbeta and 13 Jbeta primers characterized the PCR. Produced via immunoSEQ multiplex PCR; TCRdb's table is partial and in-frame only. The table records roughly 150,000 clones, around 70% of them present only once. Sequencing was performed on PBMCs. The receptors shown here come from a woman between 25 and 40 years old in good health and CMV-seronegative.

This clone was observed once. V and J are TRBV13 and TRBJ1-6; 9 nucleotides agree with TRBD1. The length of the CDR3 is 15 residues. Per the germline V gene, CDR1 is PRHDT and CDR2 is FYEKMQ (reference sequence). Trimming removed 5 bases from V and 10 bases from J; junction bases left unmatched: 9. The CDR3 region is CASSIQGAQVSPLHF. The CDR3 bases are TGTGCCAGCAGCATACAGGGGGCGCAGGTGTCACCCCTCCACTTT.

In this sample, this clone turned up once. The V and J genes are TRBV7-2 and TRBJ1-2; the D gene is possibly TRBD1 (6 bases). CDR1 and CDR2 from the germline V gene are SGHTA and FQGNSA. V was clipped by 1 base and J by 4 bases, with 13 bases between them. This CDR3 has 15 amino acids. The CDR3 spells CASSLEWGTPYGYTF. CDR3 in DNA: TGTGCCAGCAGCTTAGAATGGGGGACACCCTATGGCTACACCTTC. Looking up the rest from reference TRBV7-2 and TRBJ1-2 gives the full variable domain: GAGVSQSPSNKVTEKGKDVELRCDPISGHTALYWYRQSLGQGLEFLIYFQGNSAPDKSGLPSDRFSAERTGGSVSTLTIQRTQQEDSAVYLCASSLEWGTPYGYTFGSGTRLTVV.

The chain recombines TRBV10-3 with TRBJ1-5, with D perhaps TRBD1 (6 bases). Trimming took off 1 base at V and 6 bases at J, with 10 bases between the two ends. Germline V lookup: CDR1 ENHRY, CDR2 SYGVKD. The CDR3 length is 14 residues. The CDR3 DNA is TGTGCCATCAGTGAGTTCAGGGGAGCTCAGCCCCAGCATTTT. It codes for CAISEFRGAQPQHF.

The chain employs TRBV18 and TRBJ2-1; TRBD1 aligns across 7 bases. Trimming removed 3 bases from V and 6 bases from J; junction bases left unmatched: 5. The CDR3 sequence is 14 residues long. CDR1 is KGHSH and CDR2 is LQKENI in the germline V gene. This CDR3 is CASSPYRQGNEQFF. The CDR3 nucleotides read TGTGCCAGCTCACCCTACAGACAGGGCAATGAGCAGTTCTTC.

This clone was seen a handful of times. J is TRBJ2-2 and V is TRBV9, with D possibly TRBD1 on 6 matching bases. The ends were cut back, 0 bases at V and 1 base at J, with 10 bases in the middle. The CDR3 consists of 16 residues. Germline V CDR1 and CDR2: SGDLS, YYNGEE. Here the CDR3 DNA reads TGTGCCAGCAGCGTAGGTGCACAGGGGAACACCGGGGAGCTGTTTTTT. Residues: CASSVGAQGNTGELFF.

The rearrangement links TRBV5-3 to TRBJ1-1; 10 nucleotides align to TRBD1. TRBV5-3 is an ORF, and what it does is uncertain. The CDR3 covers 15 residues. Unmatched junction bases numbered 7, after V lost 4 bases and J lost 4 bases. CDR3 DNA sequence: TGTGCCAGAAGCCTTGGCCGGGACAGGGGCACTGAAGCTTTCTTT. It is translated as CARSLGRDRGTEAFF.

The V gene is TRBV9, the J gene TRBJ1-6, with 9 bases aligning to TRBD1. The length of the CDR3 is 15 residues. Germline V lookup: CDR1 SGDLS, CDR2 YYNGEE. J lost 5 bases, V lost 0 bases, and 0 bases had no gene match. The CDR3 protein is CASSVGTGDNSPLHF. For the CDR3, the DNA is TGTGCCAGCAGCGTAGGGACAGGGGATAATTCACCCCTCCACTTT.

The rearrangement uses TRBV18 and TRBJ1-5; possibly TRBD1 for D (5 bases). The CDR3 spans 16 residues. CDR1 is KGHSH and CDR2 is LQKENI in the germline V gene. Trimming left V 0 bases short and J 1 base short, with 10 bases between. The CDR3 nucleotides are TGTGCCAGCTCACCACCGTCACCAGGGAGCAATCAGCCCCAGCATTTT. It encodes CASSPPSPGSNQPQHF. The variable domain in full, completed from reference TRBV18 and TRBJ1-5, reads NAGVMQNPRHLVRRRGQEARLRCSPMKGHSHVYWYRQLPEEGLKFMVYLQKENIIDESGMPKERFSAEFPKEGPSILRIQQVVRGDSAAYFCASSPPSPGSNQPQHFGDGTRLSIL.

In DNA form, the CDR3 reads TGTGCCTGGAGTGTAAGGGACTTGGAGCAGTTCTTC. This gives the protein CAWSVRDLEQFF. The chain couples TRBV30 to TRBJ2-1; TRBD2 is a possible D gene (6 bases). Trimming stripped 0 bases from V and 10 bases from J, with 10 bases between. The CDR3 runs to 12 residues. Germline CDR1 reads GTSNPN; CDR2 reads SVGIG (reference sequence).

The gene calls are TRBV18 and TRBJ2-7, with 9 bases fitting TRBD1. CDR3 length: 15 residues. The germline V gene has CDR1 KGHSH and CDR2 LQKENI. The junction had 6 bases not matched to a gene; V was cut back by 5 bases and J by 1 base. CDR3 coding DNA: TGTGCCAGCTCATACTCCGGGACAGGGTCCTACGAGCAGTACTTC. Its protein is CASSYSGTGSYEQYF.

The genes are TRBV28 and TRBJ2-3, with no clear D. This CDR3 spans 12 amino acids. Trimming removed 10 bases from V and 5 bases from J, with 13 bases in between. Germline CDR1 is MDHEN and CDR2 is SYDVKM. The CDR3 loop reads CATTLTKDTQYF. The CDR3 nucleotides are TGTGCCACCACGTTGACAAAAGATACGCAGTATTTT.

The rearrangement links TRBV14 to TRBJ2-1; 14 nucleotides line up with TRBD2. The junction had 9 bases not matched to a gene; V was cut back by 2 bases and J by 6 bases. This CDR3 has 18 residues. CDR1 and CDR2 (germline): SGHDN, FVKESK. The CDR3 DNA sequence: TGTGCCAGCAGCCAAAGACCGGGGGGACTAGCGGGAGCCAATGAGCAGTTCTTC. Residues: CASSQRPGGLAGANEQFF.

This rearrangement joins TRBV6-1 to TRBJ2-2; TRBD1 matches at 7 bases. The germline gives CDR1 MNHNS, CDR2 SASEGT. This CDR3 is 14 amino acids long. Losses at the gene ends were 5 bases for V and 7 bases for J; bases not matched to a gene: 7. CDR3 bases: TGTGCCAGCAGTTTATCCTGGACAGGCGGGGAGCTGTTTTTT. It specifies CASSLSWTGGELFF.

The chain has TRBV5-6 and TRBJ1-2; no definite D call. The V and J ends lost 2 bases and 6 bases respectively, with 11 bases between them. The CDR3 extends over 13 amino acids. CDR1 SGHDT and CDR2 YYEEEE come from the germline V gene. CDR3 DNA: TGTGCCAGCAGCTTTAATGCAGTCAATGGCTACACCTTC. This codes for CASSFNAVNGYTF.

The chain uses TRBV27 and TRBJ1-4; 10 bases line up with TRBD1. The CDR3 totals 13 residues. Germline V gene sequence: CDR1 MNHEY, CDR2 SMNVEV (reference sequence). J lost 7 bases, V lost 5 bases, and 1 base had no gene match. CDR3 sequence (DNA): TGTGCCAGCAGTGGACAGGGGGTTGAAAAACTGTTTTTT. Translation: CASSGQGVEKLFF.